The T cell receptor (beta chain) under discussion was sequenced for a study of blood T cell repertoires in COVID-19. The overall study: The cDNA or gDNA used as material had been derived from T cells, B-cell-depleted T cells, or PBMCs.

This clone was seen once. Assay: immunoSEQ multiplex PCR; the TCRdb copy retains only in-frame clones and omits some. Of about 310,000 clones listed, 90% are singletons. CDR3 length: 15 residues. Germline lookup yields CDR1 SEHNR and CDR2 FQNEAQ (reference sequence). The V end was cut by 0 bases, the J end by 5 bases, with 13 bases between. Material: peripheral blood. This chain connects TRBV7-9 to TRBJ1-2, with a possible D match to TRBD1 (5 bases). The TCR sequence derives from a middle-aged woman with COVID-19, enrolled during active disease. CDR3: CASSLARQGNYGYTF. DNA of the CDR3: TGTGCCAGCAGCTTAGCGCGGCAGGGCAATTATGGCTACACCTTC.